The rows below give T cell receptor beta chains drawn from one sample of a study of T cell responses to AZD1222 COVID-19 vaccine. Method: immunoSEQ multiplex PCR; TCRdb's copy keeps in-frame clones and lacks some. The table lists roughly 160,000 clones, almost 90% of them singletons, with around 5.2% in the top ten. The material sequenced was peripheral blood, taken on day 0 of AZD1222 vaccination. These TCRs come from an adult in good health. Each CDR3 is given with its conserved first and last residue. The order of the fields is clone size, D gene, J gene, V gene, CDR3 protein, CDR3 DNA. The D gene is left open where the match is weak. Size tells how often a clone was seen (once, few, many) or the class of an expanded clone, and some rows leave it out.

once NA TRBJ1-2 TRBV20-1 CSASHPQNYGYTF TGCAGTGCTAGTCACCCTCAGAACTATGGCTACACCTTC
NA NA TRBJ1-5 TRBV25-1 CASSEYKGSIQPQHF TGTGCCAGCAGTGAATATAAGGGAAGTATTCAGCCCCAGCATTTT
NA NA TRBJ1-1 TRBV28 CASTRTTEAFF TGTGCCAGCACCCGTACCACTGAAGCTTTCTTT
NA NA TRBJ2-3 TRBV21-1 CASSPKSTDTQYF TGTGCCAGCAGCCCTAAGAGCACAGATACGCAGTATTTT
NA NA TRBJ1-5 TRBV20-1 CSASQGQPSGNQPQHF TGCAGTGCTAGTCAAGGACAACCGTCGGGCAATCAGCCCCAGCATTTT
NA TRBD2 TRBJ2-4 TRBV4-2 CASSQDFGTSGRVVKNIQYF TGTGCCAGCAGCCAAGATTTCGGGACTAGCGGGAGGGTTGTCAAAAACATTCAGTACTTC
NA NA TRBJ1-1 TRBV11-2 CASSLDLYTEAFF TGTGCCAGCAGCTTAGACCTTTACACTGAAGCTTTCTTT
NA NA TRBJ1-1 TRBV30 CAWYPHTGRQNTEAFF TGTGCCTGGTACCCACATACAGGACGGCAGAACACTGAAGCTTTCTTT
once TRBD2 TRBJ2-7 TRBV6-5 CASSYSGTSNRQYF TGTGCCAGCAGTTACTCGGGGACTAGTAATCGTCAGTACTTC
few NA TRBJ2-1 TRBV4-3 CASSQDQGARANNEQFF TGCGCCAGCAGCCAAGATCAAGGGGCGCGGGCTAACAATGAGCAGTTCTTC
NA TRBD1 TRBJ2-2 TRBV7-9 CASSSTGLNTGELFF TGTGCCAGCAGCTCGACAGGGCTGAACACCGGGGAGCTGTTTTTT
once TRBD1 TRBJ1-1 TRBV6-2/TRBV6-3 CASSSPPEWGQGVNTEAFF TGTGCCAGCAGTTCCCCCCCGGAGTGGGGACAGGGGGTGAACACTGAAGCTTTCTTT
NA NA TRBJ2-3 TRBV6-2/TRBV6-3 CASSPGLAREQYF TGTGCCAGCAGCCCGGGGTTGGCACGGGAACAGTATTTT
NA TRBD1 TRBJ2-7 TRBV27 CASRLDRGSYEQYF TGTGCCAGCAGACTCGACAGGGGCTCCTACGAGCAGTACTTC
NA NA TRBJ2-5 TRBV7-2 CASSLVDQETQYF TGTGCCAGCAGCTTAGTGGACCAAGAGACCCAGTACTTC
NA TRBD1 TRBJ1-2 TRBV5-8 CASSLAGTGQGNYGYTF TGTGCCAGCAGCTTGGCCGGTACGGGACAGGGGAACTATGGCTACACCTTC
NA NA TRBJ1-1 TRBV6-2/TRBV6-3 CASSYGPDEAFF TGTGCCAGCAGTTACGGGCCGGATGAAGCTTTCTTT
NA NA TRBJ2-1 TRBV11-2 CASSFPPGLARGNEQFF TGTGCCAGCAGCTTCCCCCCGGGGCTAGCGCGAGGGAATGAGCAGTTCTTC
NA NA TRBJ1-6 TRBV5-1 CASSFDRRDSPLHF TGCGCCAGCAGTTTCGACAGGCGCGATTCACCCCTCCACTTT
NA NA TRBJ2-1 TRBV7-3 CASSLNPTKHVDEQFF TGTGCCAGCAGCTTAAATCCTACCAAACATGTCGATGAGCAGTTCTTC
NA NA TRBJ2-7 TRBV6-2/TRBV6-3 CASSYGRGPPRTVASYEQYF TGTGCCAGCAGTTACGGGCGGGGGCCCCCGAGGACAGTCGCCTCCTACGAGCAGTACTTC
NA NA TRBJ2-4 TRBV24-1 CAPREEEELAKNIQYF TGTGCCCCCAGGGAGGAGGAGGAACTAGCCAAAAACATTCAGTACTTC
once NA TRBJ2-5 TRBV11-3 CASSLGSGDQETQYF TGTGCCAGCAGCCTAGGGTCGGGGGACCAAGAGACCCAGTACTTC